One and the same sample provided the 24 T cell receptor beta chains below, sequenced in a study of Ad26.COV2.S vaccination and SARS-CoV-2 variants. Treatment here: some 20 received Ad26.COV2.S at low or high dose, single or two shots; a few received placebo; per-sample allocation not given. Sampling was performed 63 days after the first vaccine or placebo injection. Some clones are missing from TCRdb's copy, which holds only in-frame ones; the method was immunoSEQ multiplex PCR. This table holds some 640,000 clones, roughly 90% found once. Sequencing was performed on peripheral blood, taken in a trial of Ad26.COV2.S vaccine versus placebo. Every receptor here comes from a person between 18 and 65 years old who received the Ad26.COV2.S COVID-19 vaccine or a placebo.

The chain carries TRBV7-9 and TRBJ1-1; the D is unclear. CDR1 is SEHNR and CDR2 is FQNEAQ in the germline V gene (reference sequence). The CDR3 consists of 12 residues. The germline V and J ends were trimmed by 5 bases and 7 bases, with 11 bases remaining between them. The CDR3: CASSPSSLEAFF. The CDR3 DNA reads TGTGCCAGCAGCCCGAGTTCCCTTGAAGCTTTCTTT.

The chain has TRBV30 and TRBJ1-1, with D uncertain. The CDR3 covers 17 residues. Deletions cut 0 bases from V and 1 base from J, with 18 bases between. Germline V lookup: CDR1 GTSNPN, CDR2 SVGIG (reference sequence). CDR3 sequence reads: CAWSVRSLVTRNTEAFF. DNA of the CDR3: TGTGCCTGGAGTGTACGGAGCTTGGTCACAAGGAACACTGAAGCTTTCTTT.

This sequence joins TRBV30 and TRBJ2-1; 11 bases agree with TRBD1. V lost 5 bases to trimming and J lost 4 bases; unmatched junction nucleotides: 4. The germline gives CDR1 GTSNPN, CDR2 SVGIG (reference sequence). CDR3 length equals 14 residues. CDR3 sequence: CAWAGTGGYNEQFF. DNA of the CDR3: TGTGCCTGGGCCGGGACAGGGGGATACAATGAGCAGTTCTTC.

Remarks on this clone: Mismatch with germline at one junction end may stem from a read error. The chain carries TRBV20-1 and TRBJ2-1, with TRBD1 matching 7 bases. Per the germline V gene, CDR1 is DFQATT and CDR2 is SNEGSKA (reference sequence). The CDR3 spans 10 residues. The CDR3 region is CSAGDSVVVF. As DNA, the CDR3 is TGCAGTGCCGGGGACAGCGTAGTGGTCTTC.

The chain links TRBV5-1 to TRBJ2-7, with 7 bases aligning to TRBD1. This CDR3 is built from 11 residues. The germline CDR1 and CDR2 sequences are SGHRS and YFSETQ. The V gene end was trimmed by 7 bases and the J gene end by 5 bases; junction bases not matched to a gene: 3. The CDR3, as DNA: TGCGCCAGCTCGACAGGGAACGAGCAGTACTTC. Translation gives CASSTGNEQYF.

This clone occurred once. V and J are TRBV10-3 and TRBJ2-1; 12 bases align to TRBD2. The junction had 6 bases not matched to a gene; V was cut back by 6 bases and J by 6 bases. Germline CDR1 and CDR2: ENHRY and SYGVKD. The CDR3 has 15 amino acids. CDR3 DNA: TGTGCCATCAGGAACGGACTAGCGGGACTCAATGAGCAGTTCTTC. Amino acid sequence: CAIRNGLAGLNEQFF.

Details on this clone: This specimen includes other DNA sequences encoding the same CDR3. The genes are TRBV7-9 and TRBJ1-1; weak D call: TRBD1 (5 bases). The V gene lost 3 bases and the J gene lost 0 bases, with 11 bases spanning the gap. CDR1 SEHNR and CDR2 FQNEAQ come from the germline V gene (reference sequence). The CDR3 runs to 15 residues. Here the CDR3 reads CASSFQGTMNTEAFF. Here the CDR3 DNA reads TGTGCCAGCAGCTTTCAGGGAACGATGAACACTGAAGCTTTCTTT. Full variable domain (missing parts from reference TRBV7-9 and TRBJ1-1): DTGVSQNPRHKITKRGQNVTFRCDPISEHNRLYWYRQTLGQGPEFLTYFQNEAQLEKSRLLSDRFSAERPKGSFSTLEIQRTEQGDSAMYLCASSFQGTMNTEAFFGQGTRLTVV.

V usage is TRBV7-2 and J usage is TRBJ1-5; D remains ambiguous. The CDR3 totals 12 residues. Germline V gene data show CDR1 as SGHTA and CDR2 as FQGNSA. Trimming left V 5 bases short and J 4 bases short, with 6 bases between. The CDR3 loop reads CASSQWNQPQHF. CDR3 bases: TGTGCCAGCAGCCAGTGGAATCAGCCCCAGCATTTT.

The rearrangement links TRBV13 to TRBJ1-6, with D uncertain. The germline gives CDR1 PRHDT, CDR2 FYEKMQ (reference sequence). Trimming took 3 bases from V and 7 from J, leaving 16 bases between them. The CDR3 is made up of 16 amino acids. CDR3 loop: CASSFKAGTANSPLHF. In DNA, the CDR3 is TGTGCCAGCAGCTTCAAAGCCGGCACGGCAAATTCACCCCTCCACTTT. Using reference TRBV13 and TRBJ1-6 for the parts outside the CDR3, the full variable domain is AAGVIQSPRHLIKEKRETATLKCYPIPRHDTVYWYQQGPGQDPQFLISFYEKMQSDKGSIPDRFSAQQFSDYHSELNMSSLELGDSALYFCASSFKAGTANSPLHFGNGTRLTVT.

The rearrangement joins TRBV7-9 to TRBJ1-1; D is perhaps TRBD1 (5 bases). Germline lookup yields CDR1 SEHNR and CDR2 FQNEAQ (reference sequence). The CDR3 spans 16 residues. Between the trimmed V and J ends, which lost 6 bases and 6 bases, there was a span of 23 bases. The CDR3 DNA reads as TGTGCCAGCAGTCCAGACCCCGCGTGGGGGAGAGCTGAAGCTTTCTTT. As protein: CASSPDPAWGRAEAFF.

The rearrangement links TRBV30 to TRBJ1-2; 8 bases fit TRBD1. Unmatched junction bases numbered 9, after V lost 1 base and J lost 14 bases. The CDR3 totals 12 residues. The V gene's germline CDR1 is GTSNPN and CDR2 SVGIG (reference sequence). The CDR3 coding sequence is TGTGCCTGGAGTGAGGACAGGGTACGGCAGACCTTC. Its translation: CAWSEDRVRQTF.

This clone has only a few counts. The gene calls are TRBV30 and TRBJ1-1, with D possibly matching TRBD1 (5 bases). V gave up 2 bases and J gave up 0 bases, with 7 bases separating them. From germline, CDR1 is GTSNPN and CDR2 SVGIG (reference sequence). The CDR3 covers 13 residues. The CDR3 nucleotides read TGTGCCTGGAGTTCAGGGTTGAACACTGAAGCTTTCTTT. It codes for CAWSSGLNTEAFF.

The chain links TRBV4-3 to TRBJ2-4; D is tentatively TRBD1 or TRBD2 (5 bases each). There are 14 residues in the CDR3. The V gene lost 4 bases and the J gene lost 2 bases, with 9 bases spanning the gap. Germline CDR1 reads LGHNA; CDR2 reads YSLEER. CDR3 in amino acids: CASSLGGSKNIQYF. In nucleotides, the CDR3 is TGCGCCAGCAGCCTTGGGGGTTCCAAAAACATTCAGTACTTC.

The V gene is TRBV6-1, the J gene TRBJ1-2, with a possible D match to TRBD1 (5 bases). Germline V gene lookup returns CDR1 MNHNS and CDR2 SASEGT. This CDR3 is 15 amino acids long. V lost 0 bases to trimming and J lost 5 bases, with 13 bases between them. The CDR3 loop is CASSEAMRAGYGYTF. As DNA, the CDR3 is TGTGCCAGCAGTGAAGCGATGAGGGCAGGGTATGGCTACACCTTC.

The chain employs TRBV18 and TRBJ1-3, with D maybe TRBD1 (5 bases). V dropped 5 bases and J dropped 4 bases, with 12 bases sitting between them. Germline CDR1 KGHSH, CDR2 LQKENI. CDR3 length equals 14 residues. The CDR3 protein is CASSTGLQGNTIYF. The CDR3 DNA reads TGTGCCAGCTCAACAGGCCTACAGGGAAACACCATATATTTT. The full variable domain, with the rest looked up from reference TRBV18 and TRBJ1-3, is NAGVMQNPRHLVRRRGQEARLRCSPMKGHSHVYWYRQLPEEGLKFMVYLQKENIIDESGMPKERFSAEFPKEGPSILRIQQVVRGDSAAYFCASSTGLQGNTIYFGEGSWLTVV.

V gene TRBV7-2 combines with J gene TRBJ1-3; no reliable D call. The CDR3 sequence is 16 residues long. Between the trimmed V and J ends, which lost 1 base and 0 bases, there was a span of 10 bases. CDR1 and CDR2 (germline): SGHTA, FQGNSA. CDR3 DNA sequence: TGTGCCAGCAGCTTAGTTGCGGGTTCCTCTGGAAACACCATATATTTT. It encodes CASSLVAGSSGNTIYF.

This rearrangement joins TRBV27 to TRBJ2-7; D is unclear. From germline, CDR1 is MNHEY and CDR2 SMNVEV (reference sequence). The CDR3 has 13 residues. Trimming shortened V by 2 bases and J by 5 bases, and 10 bases separated the two germline ends. For the CDR3, the DNA is TGTGCCAGCAGTTTAGTGGGTCGCGACGAGCAGTACTTC. Its translation is CASSLVGRDEQYF.

The chain carries TRBV5-1 and TRBJ2-3; D is unresolved. V lost 0 bases and J 6 bases, leaving 20 bases between the germline ends. This CDR3 has 17 residues. Looked up from germline, CDR1 is SGHRS and CDR2 is YFSETQ. The CDR3 is CASSLAVIAPEWDTQYF. CDR3 bases: TGCGCCAGCAGCTTGGCCGTAATAGCCCCAGAGTGGGATACGCAGTATTTT. Based on the CDR3 plus reference TRBV5-1 and TRBJ2-3, the full variable domain is KAGVTQTPRYLIKTRGQQVTLSCSPISGHRSVSWYQQTPGQGLQFLFEYFSETQRNKGNFPGRFSGRQFSNSRSEMNVSTLELGDSALYLCASSLAVIAPEWDTQYFGPGTRLTVL.

V usage is TRBV6-1 and J usage is TRBJ1-5, with 7 nucleotides matching TRBD1. CDR1 and CDR2 (germline): MNHNS, SASEGT. The CDR3 has 15 amino acids. J gave up 3 bases and V 1 base, and 3 bases lay outside the gene matches. The CDR3, as DNA: TGTGCCAGCAGTGAAGTAGGGGGCTTCAATCAGCCCCAGCATTTT. It specifies CASSEVGGFNQPQHF.

The chain employs TRBV20-1 and TRBJ2-5, with D perhaps assigned TRBD1 or TRBD2 (5 bases each). V shed 3 bases and J shed 5 bases, with 13 bases lying between them. Germline assignment: CDR1 DFQATT and CDR2 SNEGSKA (reference sequence). This CDR3 comprises 13 residues. As DNA, the CDR3 is TGCAGTGCTAGTTATGGGACGGCGGAGACCCAGTACTTC. It codes for CSASYGTAETQYF.

The chain employs TRBV9 and TRBJ2-2, with D tentatively TRBD1 or TRBD2 (5 bases each). Trimming cost V 0 bases and J 1 base, with 7 bases left between them. In germline, CDR1 is SGDLS, CDR2 YYNGEE. The CDR3 spans 15 residues. The CDR3 coding sequence is TGTGCCAGCAGCGTAGGGGACGAGAACACCGGGGAGCTGTTTTTT. This codes for CASSVGDENTGELFF.

The V and J genes are TRBV5-1 and TRBJ1-1, with a tentative D call TRBD1 (6 bases). Germline V gives CDR1 SGHRS, CDR2 YFSETQ. The CDR3 covers 16 residues. V was cut by 4 bases and J by 2 bases, with 18 bases left in between. The CDR3, as DNA: TGCGCCAGCAGCCGTAGCCTGGGGGGGCTCAACACTGAAGCTTTCTTT. It codes for CASSRSLGGLNTEAFF.

The chain recombines TRBV5-4 with TRBJ2-7; the D is unclear. Looked up from germline, CDR1 is SGHNT and CDR2 is YYREEE (reference sequence). The CDR3 runs 14 residues. V lost 7 bases to trimming and J lost 7 bases, with 21 bases between them. The CDR3 spells CASSPGPQQLEQYF. CDR3 nucleotide sequence: TGTGCCAGCTCCCCCGGGCCACAGCAACTTGAGCAGTACTTC.

This clone was detected only once. The chain combines TRBV24-1 with TRBJ1-4, with no clear D. This CDR3 region has 15 residues. Germline loops: CDR1 KGHDR, CDR2 SFDVKD. V lost 4 bases, J lost 4 bases, and 12 bases lay in between. CDR3 region: CATSDPERDNEKLFF. CDR3 bases: TGTGCCACCAGTGACCCCGAAAGGGATAATGAAAAACTGTTTTTT.